The entry below describes one TCR beta chain. What it recognizes is unknown. The data originate from a study of CD8+ T cells in alopecia areata. Looking at the study overall: Treated patients were dosed with oral tofacitinib, taking 5 to 10 mg twice daily. The study's findings and limits: Sequencing of scalp samples also captures resident alphabeta T cells of normal skin.

Germline V gives CDR1 SGHRS, CDR2 YFSETQ. V was cut by 3 bases and J by 5 bases, with 11 bases left in between. The CDR3 has 13 amino acids. Following extraction, RNA underwent reverse transcription to cDNA, which served as the sequencing template. Data came from immunoSEQ multiplex PCR; TCRdb stores just in-frame clones and leaves some out. There are around 250,000 clones in the sample; roughly two thirds occur only once, and 1% to 1.5% lies in the top ten. The rearrangement joins TRBV5-1 to TRBJ2-5, with D unclear. The sequences come from CD4+ T cells sorted from blood, collected at week 0. This receptor was obtained from a human donor with alopecia areata. CDR3 DNA: TGCGCCAGCAGCTCTAGTCCCCCGGAGACCCAGTACTTC. It is translated as CASSSSPPETQYF. Full variable domain (remainder filled in from reference TRBV5-1 and TRBJ2-5): KAGVTQTPRYLIKTRGQQVTLSCSPISGHRSVSWYQQTPGQGLQFLFEYFSETQRNKGNFPGRFSGRQFSNSRSEMNVSTLELGDSALYLCASSSSPPETQYFGPGTRLLVL.